Listed below are T cell receptor beta chains from one sample, sequenced in a study of response to subunit inactivated influenza vaccine. TCRdb re-called the RT-PCR reads through MiXCR, storing one row per CDR3 protein. The sample holds under 950,000 distinct CDR3 sequences, roughly 20% seen once. The sample consisted of PBMCs from blood, taken 5 days after vaccination. Receptors originate from a man in his fifties or sixties who received an inactivated influenza vaccine. CDR3s include the opening cysteine and the closing phenylalanine or tryptophan. D genes are given only for firm matches. Only part of the rows carry a size: once, few, many, or a class if the clone is expanded.

size	J	D	V	CDR3	DNA
NA	TRBJ2-7	TRBD1	TRBV4-1	CASSTIFRDRKTYEQYF	TGCGCCAGCAGCACAATCTTCCGGGACAGGAAAACCTACGAGCAGTACTTC
few	TRBJ1-2	NA	TRBV12-3/TRBV12-4	CASSSQGQGSYGYTF	TGTGCCAGCAGCTCCCAAGGGCAGGGGAGCTATGGCTACACCTTC
few	TRBJ2-1	TRBD2	TRBV6-2/TRBV6-3	CASRSPVSGRANEQFF	TGTGCCAGCAGGTCCCCCGTTAGCGGGAGGGCCAATGAGCAGTTCTTC
NA	TRBJ2-7	NA	TRBV27	CASSLSVTSIFYEQYF	TGTGCCAGCAGTTTATCGGTGACCTCCATTTTCTACGAGCAGTACTTC
NA	TRBJ2-1	NA	TRBV7-2	CASSLVAGNFNEQFF	TGTGCCAGCAGCTTAGTTGCAGGGAATTTTAATGAGCAGTTCTTC
NA	TRBJ2-7	TRBD2	TRBV20-1	CSADPPGLKGLAGSYEQYF	TGCAGTGCTGACCCGCCGGGCCTTAAGGGACTAGCGGGATCCTACGAGCAGTACTTC
NA	TRBJ1-5	NA	TRBV12-3/TRBV12-4	CASSRTLRQGYNQPQHF	TGTGCCAGCAGTCGCACGTTACGGCAGGGCTACAATCAGCCCCAGCATTTT
NA	TRBJ1-1	NA	TRBV4-3	CASSGGGRAAFF	TGCGCCAGCAGTGGGGGGGGCAGGGCGGCTTTCTTT
NA	TRBJ2-3	NA	TRBV24-1	CATRETGSRTDTQYF	TGTGCCACCAGGGAGACAGGTTCGCGCACAGATACGCAGTATTTT
NA	TRBJ1-4	TRBD1	TRBV2	CATKTGPPPEKLFF	TGTGCCACCAAGACAGGGCCCCCCCCTGAAAAACTGTTTTTT